The next 10 T cell receptor beta chains were all read from a single sample in a study of T cell repertoires in cytomegalovirus infection. In TCRdb, the reads were re-called with MiXCR into one record per CDR3 protein. The sample holds about 240,000 distinct CDR3 sequences, approximately 7% seen once. Material for sequencing was PBMCs. These receptors all come from a human donor in good health (CMV status not recorded). Some clones in this sample may be carry-over from other donors' samples.

This clonotype was found a few times. V is TRBV20-1 and J is TRBJ2-3; no reliable D call. The germline V and J ends were trimmed by 0 bases and 3 bases, with 7 bases remaining between them. The germline V gene has CDR1 DFQATT and CDR2 SNEGSKA (reference sequence). The length of the CDR3 is 13 residues. For the CDR3, the DNA is TGCAGTGCTAGAGACCTCAAGACAGATACGCAGTATTTT. This translates into CSARDLKTDTQYF.

This clonotype was detected ten times or more. This rearrangement joins TRBV29-1 to TRBJ2-3, with D maybe TRBD2 (5 bases). Germline CDR1 and CDR2: SQVTM and ANQGSEA. The CDR3 consists of 16 residues. V lost 1 base and J lost 2, with 16 bases in between. CDR3 nucleotides: TGCAGCGTTGAAGGGGTTAGAGGGAGATCCACAGATACGCAGTATTTT. The encoded protein is CSVEGVRGRSTDTQYF.

The chain carries TRBV6-5 and TRBJ2-7; 11 nucleotides line up with TRBD2. Trimming at V came to 4 bases and at J to 6 bases, leaving 8 bases not matched to a gene. The CDR3 is 15 residues long. Germline lookup yields CDR1 MNHEY and CDR2 SVGAGI. The CDR3 bases are TGTGCCAGCAGTTCCTTAGCGGGGGGGTTTCGCGAGCAGTACTTC. Translation gives CASSSLAGGFREQYF.

This clonotype was detected ten times or more. The chain couples TRBV20-1 to TRBJ1-5; D is undetermined. V was clipped by 0 bases and J by 3 bases, with 9 bases between them. The CDR3 contains 14 residues. The germline CDR1 and CDR2 sequences are DFQATT and SNEGSKA (reference sequence). CDR3 sequence (DNA): TGCAGTGCTAGAGATCAAGGCTTCAATCAGCCCCAGCATTTT. It yields the protein CSARDQGFNQPQHF.

At least ten counts were recorded for this clonotype. The J gene is TRBJ2-5, the V gene TRBV6-2 or TRBV6-3; no clear D gene. Germline V gene sequence: CDR1 MNHEY, CDR2 SVGEGT. Trimming cost V 8 bases and J 5 bases, with 12 bases left between them. This CDR3 has 12 residues. The CDR3 spells CASRWFGETQYF. DNA of the CDR3: TGTGCCAGCCGGTGGTTCGGGGAGACCCAGTACTTC.

This clonotype came up many times. The chain joins TRBV7-2 to TRBJ1-6, with D perhaps TRBD1 (5 bases). Trimming stripped 0 bases from V and 5 bases from J, with 8 bases between. This CDR3 has 15 amino acids. The germline V gene has CDR1 SGHTA and CDR2 FQGNSA. The chain's CDR3 is CASSLAGRNNSPLHF. The DNA of the CDR3 is TGTGCCAGCAGCTTAGCGGGACGGAATAATTCACCCCTCCACTTT.

This clonotype has just a few counts. The gene calls are TRBV15 and TRBJ2-2; D is uncertain. CDR3 length equals 12 residues. Per germline, CDR1 LNHNV and CDR2 YYDKDF (reference sequence). Between the trimmed V and J ends, which lost 2 bases and 4 bases, there was a span of 2 bases. The CDR3 region has the DNA TGTGCCACCAGCAGAAGCACCGGGGAGCTGTTTTTT. Its protein product is CATSRSTGELFF.

This clonotype has a count of ten or more. The chain is built from TRBV7-2 and TRBJ2-2; the D gene is possibly TRBD2 (6 bases). The germline V and J ends were trimmed by 7 bases and 4 bases, with 16 bases remaining between them. CDR3 length equals 15 residues. Per the germline V gene, CDR1 is SGHTA and CDR2 is FQGNSA. CDR3 sequence: CASTLGLRGTGELFF. The CDR3, as DNA: TGTGCCAGCACCCTGGGACTTCGGGGCACCGGGGAGCTGTTTTTT.

This clonotype was observed at least ten times. The chain recombines TRBV6-2 or TRBV6-3 with TRBJ1-5; D unresolved. The germline CDR1 and CDR2 sequences are MNHEY and SVGEGT. The CDR3 runs to 14 residues. The ends were cut back, 4 bases at V and 8 bases at J, with 15 bases in the middle. This CDR3 reads CASSWAQISEPQHF. DNA for the CDR3: TGTGCCAGCAGTTGGGCTCAGATCTCTGAGCCCCAGCATTTT.

The CDR3 sequence is CSALTGAKNTGELFF. DNA for the CDR3: TGCAGCGCCCTCACGGGGGCTAAGAACACCGGGGAGCTGTTTTTT. This chain links TRBV29-1 with TRBJ2-2; D is tentatively TRBD1 or TRBD2 (6 bases each). Trimming left V 7 bases short and J 1 base short, with 16 bases between. The V gene's germline CDR1 is SQVTM and CDR2 ANQGSEA. The CDR3 sequence is 15 residues long.